The TCR beta chain described here comes from a study of cytomegalovirus exposure and HLA in healthy donors. In the study overall: One earlier analysis, a look at around 180 million T cells, found some 120 million unique TCR beta sequences. Overall study results and limits: Follow-up analysis later connected one missense variant in DCLRE1C with trimming of TCR beta V- and J-genes. Most of the CMV-associated TCR beta chains (in a later analysis) appeared to be HLA-restricted.

This clone has just a few counts. Its antigen is currently unknown. PCR involved 60 Vbeta and 13 Jbeta primers. TCRdb's copy holds only in-frame clones and misses some; the assay was immunoSEQ multiplex PCR. The sample comprises more than 95,000 clones, roughly 80% of which are singletons, and 3.4% rests with the top ten. The CDR3 has 16 residues. Germline V CDR1 and CDR2: SGHRS, YFSETQ. V lost 2 bases to trimming and J lost 1 base; unmatched junction nucleotides: 5. The TCR originated in a man aged 25-45 years in good health and CMV-seronegative. The sequenced material came from PBMCs. The chain joins TRBV5-1 to TRBJ1-3; 8 bases are shared with TRBD1. CDR3 in DNA: TGCGCCAGCAGCTTCTCTCAGGGGGCATCTGGAAACACCATATATTTT. Amino acid sequence: CASSFSQGASGNTIYF. The whole variable domain, remainder taken from reference TRBV5-1 and TRBJ1-3, is KAGVTQTPRYLIKTRGQQVTLSCSPISGHRSVSWYQQTPGQGLQFLFEYFSETQRNKGNFPGRFSGRQFSNSRSEMNVSTLELGDSALYLCASSFSQGASGNTIYFGEGSWLTVV.